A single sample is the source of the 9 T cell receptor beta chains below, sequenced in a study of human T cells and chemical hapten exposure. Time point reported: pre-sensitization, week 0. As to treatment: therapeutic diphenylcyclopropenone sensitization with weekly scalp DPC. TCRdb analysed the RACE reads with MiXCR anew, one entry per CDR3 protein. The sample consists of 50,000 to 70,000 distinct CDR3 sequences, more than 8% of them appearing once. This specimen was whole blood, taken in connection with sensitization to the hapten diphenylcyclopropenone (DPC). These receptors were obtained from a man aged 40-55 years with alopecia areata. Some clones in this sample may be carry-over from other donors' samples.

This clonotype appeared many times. The CDR3 DNA reads as TGCAGTGCTAGGGGCGGGCGGAATGAGCAGTTCTTC. It yields the protein CSARGGRNEQFF. V usage is TRBV20-1 and J usage is TRBJ2-1, with D perhaps TRBD2 (5 bases). V was pared by 3 bases and J by 7 bases, with 10 bases between. CDR3 length: 12 residues. Germline V CDR1 and CDR2: DFQATT, SNEGSKA (reference sequence).

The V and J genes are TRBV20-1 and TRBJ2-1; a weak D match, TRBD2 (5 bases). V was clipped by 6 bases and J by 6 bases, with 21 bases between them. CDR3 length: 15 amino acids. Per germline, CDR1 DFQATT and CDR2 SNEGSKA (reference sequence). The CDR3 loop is CSAWNSGDGGNEQFF. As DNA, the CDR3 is TGCAGTGCCTGGAACAGCGGCGATGGCGGCAATGAGCAGTTCTTC.

CDR3 nucleotide sequence: TGTGCCAGCAGTCCTACCGTGGGAACCTACGAGCAGTACTTC. This translates into CASSPTVGTYEQYF. V is TRBV6-2 or TRBV6-3 and J is TRBJ2-7, with D unclear. The germline V gene encodes CDR1 MNHEY and CDR2 SVGEGT. This CDR3 spans 14 amino acids. V dropped 5 bases and J dropped 2 bases, with 13 bases sitting between them.

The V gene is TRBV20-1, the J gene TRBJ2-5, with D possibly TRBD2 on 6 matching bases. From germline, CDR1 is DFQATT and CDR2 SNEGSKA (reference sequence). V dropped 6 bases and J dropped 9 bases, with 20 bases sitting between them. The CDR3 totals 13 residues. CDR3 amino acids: CSAPGAGRGAQYF. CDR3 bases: TGCAGTGCCCCTGGGGCCGGGAGAGGGGCCCAGTACTTC.

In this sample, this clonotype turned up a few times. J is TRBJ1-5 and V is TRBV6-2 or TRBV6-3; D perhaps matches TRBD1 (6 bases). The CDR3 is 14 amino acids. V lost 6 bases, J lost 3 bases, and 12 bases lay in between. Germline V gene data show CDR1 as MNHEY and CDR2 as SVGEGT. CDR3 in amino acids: CASSLTGFNQPQHF. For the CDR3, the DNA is TGTGCCAGCAGCCTGACAGGCTTCAATCAGCCCCAGCATTTT.

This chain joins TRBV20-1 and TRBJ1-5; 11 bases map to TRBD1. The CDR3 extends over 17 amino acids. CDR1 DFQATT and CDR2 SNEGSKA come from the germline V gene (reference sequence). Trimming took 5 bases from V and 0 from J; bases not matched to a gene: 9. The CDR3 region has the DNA TGCAGTGCTTTTGCGGACAGGGGGCGTCGTAGCAATCAGCCCCAGCATTTT. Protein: CSAFADRGRRSNQPQHF.

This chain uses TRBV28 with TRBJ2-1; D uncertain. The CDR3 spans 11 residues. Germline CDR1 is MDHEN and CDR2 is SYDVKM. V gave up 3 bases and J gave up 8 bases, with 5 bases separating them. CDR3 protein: CASSFRDEQFF. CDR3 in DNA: TGTGCCAGCAGTTTTAGGGATGAGCAGTTCTTC.

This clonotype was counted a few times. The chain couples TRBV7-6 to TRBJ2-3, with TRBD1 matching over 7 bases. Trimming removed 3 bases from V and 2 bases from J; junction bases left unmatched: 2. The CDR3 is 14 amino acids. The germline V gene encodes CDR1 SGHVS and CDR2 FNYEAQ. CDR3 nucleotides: TGTGCCAGCAGCTTCGGGACAGACACAGATACGCAGTATTTT. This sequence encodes CASSFGTDTDTQYF.

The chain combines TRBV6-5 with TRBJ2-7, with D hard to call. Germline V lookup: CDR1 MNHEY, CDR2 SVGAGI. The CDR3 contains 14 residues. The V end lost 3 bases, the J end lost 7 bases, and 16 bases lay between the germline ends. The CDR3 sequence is CASSYDGPSREQYF. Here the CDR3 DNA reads TGTGCCAGCAGTTATGATGGGCCGAGTAGAGAGCAGTACTTC.